Presented here are 17 T cell receptor beta chains from one specimen sequenced in a study of T cells after posttransplantation cyclophosphamide. Generated by immunoSEQ multiplex PCR, the TCRdb table keeps only in-frame clones and is missing some. The repertoire includes tens of thousands of clones, about 94% of them detected once, and about 3.2% sits in the top ten. The sample comprised PBMCs. These TCRs come from a woman in her 30s in good health and a related stem cell transplant donor.

The V call is TRBV9, the J call TRBJ1-1; D is undetermined. The CDR3 has 14 residues. Germline lookup yields CDR1 SGDLS and CDR2 YYNGEE. V lost 0 bases and J 1 base, leaving 7 bases between the germline ends. CDR3 in amino acids: CASSVGRGNTEAFF. The CDR3 DNA sequence: TGTGCCAGCAGCGTAGGTCGGGGGAACACTGAAGCTTTCTTT.

The chain combines TRBV15 with TRBJ1-1; D is ambiguous. V lost 0 bases and J 7 bases, leaving 15 bases between the germline ends. Germline V gene data show CDR1 as LNHNV and CDR2 as YYDKDF (reference sequence). The CDR3 contains 15 residues. CDR3 sequence reads: CATSRDRHPSGEAFF. In DNA form, the CDR3 reads TGTGCCACCAGCAGAGATCGACACCCATCGGGTGAAGCTTTCTTT.

The chain recombines TRBV6-5 with TRBJ2-7; D is tentatively TRBD1 or TRBD2 (5 bases each). This CDR3 comprises 12 residues. Germline CDR1 reads MNHEY; CDR2 reads SVGAGI. V lost 5 bases and J lost 3, with 8 bases in between. The chain's CDR3 is CASSRGDYEQYF. DNA for the CDR3: TGTGCCAGCAGTCGAGGGGACTACGAGCAGTACTTC.

This chain joins TRBV29-1 and TRBJ1-1, with a weak D call TRBD1 (5 bases). Trimming shortened V by 5 bases and J by 1 base, and 11 bases separated the two germline ends. CDR1 is SQVTM, CDR2 ANQGSEA, per germline. The CDR3 is 13 amino acids. The CDR3 region has the DNA TGCAGCGTTCCGGGGACGAGGAACACTGAAGCTTTCTTT. Translating gives CSVPGTRNTEAFF.

The rearrangement uses TRBV18 and TRBJ1-5; D remains unclear. The CDR3 sequence is 13 residues long. Trimming removed 5 bases from V and 0 bases from J, with 5 bases in between. Germline CDR1 reads KGHSH; CDR2 reads LQKENI. The CDR3 is CASSSSSNQPQHF. The CDR3 region has the DNA TGTGCCAGCTCATCCTCTAGCAATCAGCCCCAGCATTTT.

The chain recombines TRBV5-1 with TRBJ1-5, with a tentative D call TRBD1 (6 bases). The CDR3 runs to 14 residues. Per germline, CDR1 SGHRS and CDR2 YFSETQ. V was pared by 4 bases and J by 7 bases, with 15 bases between. The CDR3 protein is CASSRGMPGQPQHF. DNA for the CDR3: TGCGCCAGCAGCAGGGGGATGCCAGGCCAGCCCCAGCATTTT. The complete variable domain, with remaining parts taken from reference TRBV5-1 and TRBJ1-5, reads KAGVTQTPRYLIKTRGQQVTLSCSPISGHRSVSWYQQTPGQGLQFLFEYFSETQRNKGNFPGRFSGRQFSNSRSEMNVSTLELGDSALYLCASSRGMPGQPQHFGDGTRLSIL.

The chain recombines TRBV15 with TRBJ2-7; no clear D gene. There are 15 residues in the CDR3. The V end lost 4 bases, the J end lost 0 bases, and 13 bases lay between the germline ends. CDR1 and CDR2 (germline): LNHNV, YYDKDF (reference sequence). The CDR3 DNA reads as TGTGCCACCAGCAATCGAGGAAGGAGCTCCTACGAGCAGTACTTC. This translates into CATSNRGRSSYEQYF.

The chain links TRBV7-2 to TRBJ1-6; possible D gene TRBD1, 5 bases. V lost 1 base to trimming and J lost 10 bases, with 17 bases between them. Germline values: CDR1 SGHTA, CDR2 FQGNSA. The CDR3 sequence is 16 residues long. DNA of the CDR3: TGTGCCAGCAGCTTAGTTTGGGGGGAGAGTCGCTCACCCCTCCACTTT. Translation: CASSLVWGESRSPLHF.

The chain employs TRBV27 and TRBJ1-1; D uncertain. Germline CDR1 MNHEY, CDR2 SMNVEV (reference sequence). The V end was cut by 0 bases, the J end by 7 bases, with 9 bases between. The CDR3 sequence is 13 residues long. The CDR3 reads CASSLSRVNEAFF. The DNA of the CDR3 is TGTGCCAGCAGTTTATCGAGGGTCAATGAAGCTTTCTTT.

The chain employs TRBV21-1 and TRBJ1-1; the D call TRBD1 from the table was never checked on the DNA. TRBV21-1 corresponds to a pseudogene. There are 15 residues in the CDR3. CDR3 DNA: TGTGCCAGCAGCAAACTATGGACAGGGAACACTGAAGCTTTCTTT. Protein sequence: CASSKLWTGNTEAFF.

The chain has TRBV5-1 and TRBJ2-5; 8 bases map to TRBD2. The V gene's germline CDR1 is SGHRS and CDR2 YFSETQ. This CDR3 is 14 amino acids long. The V segment lost 0 bases and the J segment 5 bases; nucleotides outside the gene matches: 3. The CDR3 DNA follows: TGCGCCAGCAGCTTGGATCCGGGGGGGGAGACCCAGTACTTC. This encodes CASSLDPGGETQYF.

V usage is TRBV5-1 and J usage is TRBJ1-2; TRBD1 is a possible D gene (5 bases). Germline V gives CDR1 SGHRS, CDR2 YFSETQ. The CDR3 is 14 residues long. V was pared by 1 base and J by 4 bases, with 11 bases between. The CDR3 DNA sequence: TGCGCCAGCAGCTTGAGGGGCAGTTTCTATGGCTACACCTTC. Its protein is CASSLRGSFYGYTF.

This rearrangement joins TRBV9 to TRBJ2-5, with a possible D match to TRBD1 (6 bases). V was trimmed by 4 bases and J by 0 bases, leaving 10 bases between them. Germline values: CDR1 SGDLS, CDR2 YYNGEE. The CDR3 is 14 residues long. CDR3 sequence: CASSLRQDQETQYF. The CDR3 DNA reads TGTGCCAGCAGCCTAAGACAGGACCAAGAGACCCAGTACTTC.

This rearrangement joins TRBV9 to TRBJ2-7; D remains unclear. From germline, CDR1 is SGDLS and CDR2 YYNGEE. The CDR3 is 14 amino acids. The ends were cut back, 0 bases at V and 0 bases at J, with 7 bases in the middle. The CDR3 is CASSVATGSYEQYF. The CDR3 nucleotides are TGTGCCAGCAGCGTAGCTACGGGCTCCTACGAGCAGTACTTC.

This chain joins TRBV7-2 and TRBJ1-5; a possible D gene is TRBD1 (5 bases). The germline gives CDR1 SGHTA, CDR2 FQGNSA. The V end was cut by 7 bases, the J end by 4 bases, with 17 bases between. The CDR3 runs to 15 residues. DNA of the CDR3: TGTGCCAGCACCACCTCCGGGGGAGTGAATCAGCCCCAGCATTTT. This sequence encodes CASTTSGGVNQPQHF.

The chain couples TRBV6-4 to TRBJ2-1, with 9 bases matching TRBD2. CDR3 length equals 14 residues. The germline gives CDR1 MRHNA, CDR2 SNTAGT. The J segment lost 5 bases and the V segment lost 5 bases, leaving 4 bases of the junction unmatched. The CDR3 region has the DNA TGTGCCAGCAGTCTGGCGGGGGGGAACAATGAGCAGTTCTTC. This codes for CASSLAGGNNEQFF.

The CDR3: CASRSGQTYGYTF. The CDR3 DNA reads TGTGCCAGCAGGTCGGGACAGACCTATGGCTACACCTTC. This rearrangement joins TRBV28 to TRBJ1-2, with 7 nucleotides matching TRBD1. The V gene end was trimmed by 6 bases and the J gene end by 4 bases; junction bases not matched to a gene: 5. Germline values: CDR1 MDHEN, CDR2 SYDVKM. This CDR3 has 13 amino acids.